This T cell receptor (beta chain) originates from a study of post-analysis software for immune sequencing data. Across the whole study: Relapsing-remitting, secondary progressive and progressive-relapsing courses of multiple sclerosis were included. Overall study results and limits: Controls had significantly higher normalized Chao1 diversity than multiple sclerosis patients. Patients used five TRBV segments, including TRBV5-6, TRBV5-1 and TRBV20-1, more often than controls.

Unique-molecular-identifier-tagged TCR beta cDNA libraries were used. TCRdb recomputed calls from the PCR reads with MiXCR, one row per CDR3 protein. The table has hundreds of thousands of distinct CDR3 sequences, just under 30% seen once. With respect to this clonotype: The antigen is unknown.

The CDR3 totals 15 residues. Trimming shortened V by 3 bases and J by 2 bases, and 12 bases separated the two germline ends. CDR1 is SGHTA, CDR2 FQGNSA, per germline. This rearrangement joins TRBV7-2 to TRBJ2-3; possible D gene TRBD2, 6 bases. This sequence originates from a girl aged 10-17 years with multiple sclerosis. The sample consisted of blood. The CDR3 loop reads CASSLRRGTTDTQYF. DNA for the CDR3: TGTGCCAGCAGCTTGCGGCGGGGAACCACAGATACGCAGTATTTT.